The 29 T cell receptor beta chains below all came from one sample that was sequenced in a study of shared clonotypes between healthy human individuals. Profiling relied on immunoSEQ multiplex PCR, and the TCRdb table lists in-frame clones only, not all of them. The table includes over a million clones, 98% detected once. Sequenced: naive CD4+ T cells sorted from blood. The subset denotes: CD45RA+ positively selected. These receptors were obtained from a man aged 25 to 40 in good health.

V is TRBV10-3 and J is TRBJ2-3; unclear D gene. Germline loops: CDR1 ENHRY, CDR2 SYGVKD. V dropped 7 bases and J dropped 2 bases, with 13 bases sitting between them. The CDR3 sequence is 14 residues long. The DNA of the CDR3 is TGTGCCATCACCAACTTCGCCACCACAGATACGCAGTATTTT. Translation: CAITNFATTDTQYF.

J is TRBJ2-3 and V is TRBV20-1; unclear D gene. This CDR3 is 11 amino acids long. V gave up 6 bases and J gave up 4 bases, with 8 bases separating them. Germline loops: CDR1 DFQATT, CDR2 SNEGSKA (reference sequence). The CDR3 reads CSALVADTQYF. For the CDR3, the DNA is TGCAGTGCCCTCGTTGCAGATACGCAGTATTTT.

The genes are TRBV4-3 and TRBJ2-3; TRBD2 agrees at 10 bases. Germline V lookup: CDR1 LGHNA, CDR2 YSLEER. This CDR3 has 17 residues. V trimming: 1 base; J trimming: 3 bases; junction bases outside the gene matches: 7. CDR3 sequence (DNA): TGCGCCAGCAGCCAAGTAGCGGGAGGAGAGGGGACAGATACGCAGTATTTT. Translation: CASSQVAGGEGTDTQYF.

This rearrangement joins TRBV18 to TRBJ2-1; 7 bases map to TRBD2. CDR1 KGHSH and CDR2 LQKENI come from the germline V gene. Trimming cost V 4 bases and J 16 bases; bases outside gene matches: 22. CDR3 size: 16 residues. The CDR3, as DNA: TGTGCCAGCTCACTTAAAGTCGGGGGGTCCGGACTAGATTCCTTCTTC. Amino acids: CASSLKVGGSGLDSFF.

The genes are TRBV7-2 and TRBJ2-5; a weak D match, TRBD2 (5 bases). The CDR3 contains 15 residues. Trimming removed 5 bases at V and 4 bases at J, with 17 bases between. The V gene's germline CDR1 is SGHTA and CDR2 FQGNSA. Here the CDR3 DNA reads TGTGCCAGCAGCCAGAGTTGGGAGCTCGTAGAGACCCAGTACTTC. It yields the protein CASSQSWELVETQYF.

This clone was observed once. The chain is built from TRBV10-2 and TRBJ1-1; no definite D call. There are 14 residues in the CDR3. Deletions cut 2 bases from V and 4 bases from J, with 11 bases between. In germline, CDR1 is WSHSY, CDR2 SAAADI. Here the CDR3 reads CASSENFIGTEAFF. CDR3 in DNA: TGCGCCAGCAGTGAGAATTTTATAGGCACTGAAGCTTTCTTT.

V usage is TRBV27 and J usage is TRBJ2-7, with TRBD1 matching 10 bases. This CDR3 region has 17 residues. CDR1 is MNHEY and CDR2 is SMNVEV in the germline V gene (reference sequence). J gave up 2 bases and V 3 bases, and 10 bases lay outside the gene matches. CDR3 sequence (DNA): TGTGCCAGCAGTTTTTTTGGGGGGGACAGGGGTACCTACGAGCAGTACTTC. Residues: CASSFFGGDRGTYEQYF.

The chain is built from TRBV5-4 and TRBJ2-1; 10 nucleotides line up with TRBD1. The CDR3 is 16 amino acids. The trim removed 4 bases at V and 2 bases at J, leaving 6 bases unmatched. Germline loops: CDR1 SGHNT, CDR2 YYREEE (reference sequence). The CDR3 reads CASSLGGTGAYNEQFF. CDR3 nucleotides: TGTGCCAGCAGCCTTGGAGGGACAGGGGCCTACAATGAGCAGTTCTTC.

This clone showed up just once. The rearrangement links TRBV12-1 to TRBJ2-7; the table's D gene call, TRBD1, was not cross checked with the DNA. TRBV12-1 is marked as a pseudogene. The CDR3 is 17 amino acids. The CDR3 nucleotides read TGTGCCAGCAACCCTTGGACAAAAACGACAGCAAACTACGAGCAGTACTTC. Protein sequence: CASNPWTKTTANYEQYF.

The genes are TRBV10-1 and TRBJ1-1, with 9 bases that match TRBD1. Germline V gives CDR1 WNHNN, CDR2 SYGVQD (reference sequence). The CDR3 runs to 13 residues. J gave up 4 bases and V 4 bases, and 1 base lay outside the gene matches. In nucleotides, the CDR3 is TGCGCCAGCAGTGGACAGGGGGGCACTGAAGCTTTCTTT. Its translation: CASSGQGGTEAFF.

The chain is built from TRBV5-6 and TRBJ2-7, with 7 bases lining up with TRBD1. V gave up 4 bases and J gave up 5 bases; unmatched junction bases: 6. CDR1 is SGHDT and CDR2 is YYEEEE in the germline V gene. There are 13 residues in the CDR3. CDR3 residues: CASSLMTGHEQYF. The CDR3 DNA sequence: TGTGCCAGCAGCCTAATGACAGGGCACGAGCAGTACTTC.

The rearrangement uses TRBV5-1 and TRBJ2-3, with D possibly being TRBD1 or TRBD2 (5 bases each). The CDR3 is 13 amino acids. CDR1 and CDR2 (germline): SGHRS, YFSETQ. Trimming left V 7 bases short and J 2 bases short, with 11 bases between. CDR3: CASGDGATDTQYF. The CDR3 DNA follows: TGCGCCAGCGGGGACGGGGCCACAGATACGCAGTATTTT.

The CDR3 is CASSRTGGSTNEKLFF. The CDR3 region has the DNA TGTGCCAGCAGTCGGACAGGGGGCTCAACTAATGAAAAACTGTTTTTT. V is TRBV11-2 and J is TRBJ1-4; TRBD1 aligns across 11 bases. The CDR3 is made up of 16 amino acids. Germline trimming cut 6 bases from V and 0 bases from J; bases unmatched to any gene: 3. Germline V lookup: CDR1 SGHAT, CDR2 FQNNGV.

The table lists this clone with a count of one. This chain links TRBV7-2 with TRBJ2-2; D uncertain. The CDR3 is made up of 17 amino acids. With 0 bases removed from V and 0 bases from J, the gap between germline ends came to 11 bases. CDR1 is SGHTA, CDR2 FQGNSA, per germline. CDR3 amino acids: CASSLALSGANTGELFF. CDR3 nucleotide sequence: TGTGCCAGCAGCTTAGCGCTGTCCGGTGCGAACACCGGGGAGCTGTTTTTT.

CDR3 sequence reads: CASSFRSDTQYF. In DNA form, the CDR3 reads TGTGCCAGCAGCTTCAGGTCGGATACGCAGTATTTT. This rearrangement joins TRBV7-9 to TRBJ2-3, with D unresolved. The CDR3 spans 12 residues. V shed 3 bases and J shed 6 bases, with 7 bases lying between them. Germline CDR1 reads SEHNR; CDR2 reads FQNEAQ (reference sequence).

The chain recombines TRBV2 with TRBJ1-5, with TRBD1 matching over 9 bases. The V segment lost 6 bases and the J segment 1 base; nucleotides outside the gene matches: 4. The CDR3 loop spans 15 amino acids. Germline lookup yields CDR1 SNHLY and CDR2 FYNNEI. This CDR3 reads CASREGQGSNQPQHF. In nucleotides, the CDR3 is TGTGCCAGCAGAGAGGGACAGGGAAGCAATCAGCCCCAGCATTTT. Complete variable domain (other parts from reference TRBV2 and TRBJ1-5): EPEVTQTPSHQVTQMGQEVILRCVPISNHLYFYWYRQILGQKVEFLVSFYNNEISEKSEIFDDQFSVERPDGSNFTLKIRSTKLEDSAMYFCASREGQGSNQPQHFGDGTRLSIL.

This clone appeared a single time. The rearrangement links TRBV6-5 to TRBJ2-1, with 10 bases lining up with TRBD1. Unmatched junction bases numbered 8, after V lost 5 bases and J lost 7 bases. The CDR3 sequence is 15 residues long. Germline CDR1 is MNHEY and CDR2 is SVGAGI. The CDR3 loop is CASSRTPGQGNEQFF. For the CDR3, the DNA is TGTGCCAGCAGTCGGACTCCGGGACAGGGGAATGAGCAGTTCTTC.

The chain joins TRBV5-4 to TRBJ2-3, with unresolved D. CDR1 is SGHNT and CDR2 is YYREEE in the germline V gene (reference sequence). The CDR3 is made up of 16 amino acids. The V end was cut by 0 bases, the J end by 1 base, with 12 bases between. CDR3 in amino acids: CASSLGAGGRTDTQYF. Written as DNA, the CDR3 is TGTGCCAGCAGCTTGGGCGCAGGCGGACGCACAGATACGCAGTATTTT.

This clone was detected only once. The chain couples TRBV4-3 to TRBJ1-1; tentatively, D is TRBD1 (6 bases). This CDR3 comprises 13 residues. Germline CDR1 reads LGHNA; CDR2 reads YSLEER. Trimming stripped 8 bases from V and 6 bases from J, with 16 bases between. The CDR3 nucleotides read TGCGCCAGCGCTCTCAACAGGGATGCTGAAGCTTTCTTT. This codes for CASALNRDAEAFF.

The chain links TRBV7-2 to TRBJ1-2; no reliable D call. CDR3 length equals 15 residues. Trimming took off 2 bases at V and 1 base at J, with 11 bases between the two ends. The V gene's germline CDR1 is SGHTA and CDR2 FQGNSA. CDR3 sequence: CASSLSPLGNYGYTF. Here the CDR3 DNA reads TGTGCCAGCAGCTTATCCCCATTGGGTAACTATGGCTACACCTTC.

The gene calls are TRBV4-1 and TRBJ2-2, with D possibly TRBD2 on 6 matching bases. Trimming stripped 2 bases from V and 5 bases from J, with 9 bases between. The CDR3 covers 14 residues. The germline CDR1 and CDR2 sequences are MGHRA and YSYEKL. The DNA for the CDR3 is TGCGCCAGCAGCCAAATTGGGGGGACCGGGGAGCTGTTTTTT. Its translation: CASSQIGGTGELFF.

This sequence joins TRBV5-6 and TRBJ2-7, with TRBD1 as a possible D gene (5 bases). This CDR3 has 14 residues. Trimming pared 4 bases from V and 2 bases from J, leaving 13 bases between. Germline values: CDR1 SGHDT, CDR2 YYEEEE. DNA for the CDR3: TGTGCCAGCAGCCCCGACAGACGGACCTACGAGCAGTACTTC. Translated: CASSPDRRTYEQYF.

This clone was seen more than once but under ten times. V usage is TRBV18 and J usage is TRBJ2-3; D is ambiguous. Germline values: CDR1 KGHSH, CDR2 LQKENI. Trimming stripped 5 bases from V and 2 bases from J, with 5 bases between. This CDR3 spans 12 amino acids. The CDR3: CASSIFTDTQYF. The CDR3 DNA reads TGTGCCAGCTCAATCTTCACAGATACGCAGTATTTT.

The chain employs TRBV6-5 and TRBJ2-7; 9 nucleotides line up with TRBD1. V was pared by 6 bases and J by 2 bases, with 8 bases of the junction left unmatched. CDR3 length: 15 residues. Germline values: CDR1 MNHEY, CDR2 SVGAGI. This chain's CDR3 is CASRYGDRAPYEQYF. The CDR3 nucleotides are TGTGCCAGCAGGTACGGGGACAGGGCCCCCTACGAGCAGTACTTC.

The CDR3: CASSVAGGNTIYF. CDR3 bases: TGTGCCAGCAGTGTAGCTGGTGGAAACACCATATATTTT. The chain has TRBV6-1 and TRBJ1-3; no firm D call. CDR1 and CDR2 from the germline V gene are MNHNS and SASEGT. Trimming pared 4 bases from V and 3 bases from J, leaving 7 bases between. This CDR3 region has 13 residues.

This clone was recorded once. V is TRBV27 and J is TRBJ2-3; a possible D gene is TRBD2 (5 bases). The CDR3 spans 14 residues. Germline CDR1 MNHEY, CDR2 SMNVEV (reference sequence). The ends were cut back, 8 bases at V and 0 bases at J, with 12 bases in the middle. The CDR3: CASWRGGSTDTQYF. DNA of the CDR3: TGTGCCAGCTGGCGAGGAGGTAGCACAGATACGCAGTATTTT.

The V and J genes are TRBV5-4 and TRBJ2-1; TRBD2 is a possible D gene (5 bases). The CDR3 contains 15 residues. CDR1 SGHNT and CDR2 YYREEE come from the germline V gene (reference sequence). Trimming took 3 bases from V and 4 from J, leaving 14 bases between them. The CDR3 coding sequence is TGTGCCAGCAGCTCTGGGGAGCGGAGTTACAATGAGCAGTTCTTC. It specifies CASSSGERSYNEQFF.

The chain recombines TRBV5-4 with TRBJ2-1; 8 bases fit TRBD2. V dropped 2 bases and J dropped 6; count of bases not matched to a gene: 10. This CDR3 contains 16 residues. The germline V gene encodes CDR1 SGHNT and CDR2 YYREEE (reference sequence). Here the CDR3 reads CASSFSGTRAANEQFF. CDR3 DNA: TGTGCCAGCAGCTTCTCCGGGACTAGAGCGGCCAATGAGCAGTTCTTC.

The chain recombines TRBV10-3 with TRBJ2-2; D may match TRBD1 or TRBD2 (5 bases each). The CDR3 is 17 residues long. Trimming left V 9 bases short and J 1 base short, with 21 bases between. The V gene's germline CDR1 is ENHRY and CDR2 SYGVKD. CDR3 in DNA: TGTGCCATAGGCCGACCCAGGGAGACAGTGAACACCGGGGAGCTGTTTTTT. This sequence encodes CAIGRPRETVNTGELFF.